Sequencing of this T cell receptor beta chain was carried out in a study of cytomegalovirus exposure and HLA in healthy donors (dated by TCRdb to 2016 to 2017). At the level of the whole study: A later analysis indicated that the 120 validation repertoires were generated on the platform also employed for the 720 or so repertoires of the first cohort. The aim of the study was to test whether cataloging public T cell receptors could identify signatures of past pathogen exposure. In addition to the first cohort of roughly 700 subjects, a separate validation cohort of approximately 130 different subjects was used. High-throughput TCR immunosequencing, statistical association of individual TCRs with disease status, and machine learning were combined to predict cytomegalovirus infection status. General study outcomes and caveats: The classifier was reported to diagnose cytomegalovirus status with high specificity and sensitivity in both the original cohort and the validation cohort. The validation cohort had no HLA typing available for a later analysis, so co-occurrence within that cohort was assessed over all 120 repertoires. In vitro tests confirmed that a few of the cytomegalovirus-associated TCR beta chains recognize cytomegalovirus antigens. The study listed 164 TCR beta chains as associated with cytomegalovirus. The authors suggested that the approach could potentially be generalized to other disease states and immunological phenotypes. Of the cluster scores, about 94% were above 0 in a later analysis, which found that TCRs clustered in the first cohort also tended to co-occur in the 120 or so validation repertoires. Most TCR sequences were observed very rarely across donors, whereas some public TCRs were present in many individuals.

Separate from the approximately 700-subject first cohort, the validation cohort of 90 to 150 subjects was the group to which the donors belonged. The germline V gene supplies CDR1 SGHAT and CDR2 FQNNGV. Compared with germline, V lacks 1 base and J lacks 2 bases; bases without a gene match: 2. The CDR3 contains 14 residues, cysteine and phenylalanine counted. The CDR3 DNA has 42 bases and is translated from base 1. Libraries were constructed by the immunoSEQ multiplex PCR assay. The original pipeline was this. To diagnose cytomegalovirus status from the catalog of TCR beta chain sequences, a statistical classification framework was built. The table was pulled from immuneACCESS by TCRdb, which kept in-frame rearrangements only. Such tables lose some clones; where checked, under half of the loss comes from unresolved V genes, and the rest has no known cause. V, J and clone size were drawn from that table, and D and trimming were deduced from the DNA. The sample records 100,000 to 150,000 clones, around 90% of which are singletons. The ten largest make up roughly 2% of the sample.

Regarding this clone: Its antigen target is currently unknown. No per-base quality is available; no much larger clone lies one base away.

The receptor was derived from a woman between 18 and 30 years old in good health and CMV-seronegative. The chain employs TRBV11-2 and TRBJ2-7; 7 central bases correspond to TRBD2. Sequenced: PBMCs. The base sequence is TGTGCCAGCAGCTTAGCGGGAGGTACCTACGAGCAGTACTTC. This translates into CASSLAGGTYEQYF.